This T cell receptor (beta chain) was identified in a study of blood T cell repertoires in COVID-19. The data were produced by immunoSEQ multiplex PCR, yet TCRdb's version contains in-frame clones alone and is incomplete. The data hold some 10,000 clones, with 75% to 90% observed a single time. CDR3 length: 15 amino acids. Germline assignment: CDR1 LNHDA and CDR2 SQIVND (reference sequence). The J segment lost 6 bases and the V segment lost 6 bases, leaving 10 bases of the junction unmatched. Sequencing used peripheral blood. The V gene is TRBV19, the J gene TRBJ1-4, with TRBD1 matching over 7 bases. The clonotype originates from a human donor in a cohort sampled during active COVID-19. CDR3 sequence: CASSGIGGPHEKLFF. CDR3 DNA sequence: TGTGCCAGTAGCGGGATAGGGGGCCCCCATGAAAAACTGTTTTTT. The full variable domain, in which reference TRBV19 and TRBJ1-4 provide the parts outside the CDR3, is DGGITQSPKYLFRKEGQNVTLSCEQNLNHDAMYWYRQDPGQGLRLIYYSQIVNDFQKGDIAEGYSVSREKKESFPLTVTSAQKNPTAFYLCASSGIGGPHEKLFFGSGTQLSVL.